The next 23 T cell receptor beta chains were all read from a single sample in a study of T-cell reconstitution after alpha-beta-depleted transplantation in children. TCRbeta library construction was performed incorporating unique molecular identifiers. TCRdb recomputed calls from the PCR reads with MiXCR, one row per CDR3 protein. The repertoire consists of roughly 500,000 distinct CDR3 sequences, with about a sixth occurring once and the leading ten covering 3.3%. The sample here was PBMCs from the stem cell graft donor, taken from the stem cell graft. The receptors come from a human donor who donated a stem cell graft to a child with acute lymphoblastic leukemia.

This clonotype was seen more than once but under ten times. The V call is TRBV4-2, the J call TRBJ2-7; 9 nucleotides line up with TRBD2. This CDR3 is 14 amino acids long. V shed 0 bases, J shed 6 bases, and the junction held 3 bases outside the gene matches. Per the germline V gene, CDR1 is LGHNA and CDR2 is YNFKEQ. The chain's CDR3 is CASSQEQREAEQYF. In DNA, the CDR3 is TGTGCCAGCAGCCAAGAACAGCGGGAGGCCGAGCAGTACTTC.

The chain has TRBV7-9 and TRBJ2-1; TRBD2 agrees at 14 bases. There are 16 residues in the CDR3. The ends lost 5 bases at V and 8 bases at J; junction bases unmatched: 8. Per germline, CDR1 SEHNR and CDR2 FQNEAQ (reference sequence). The CDR3 loop is CASSPRTSGRRDEQFF. CDR3 DNA sequence: TGTGCCAGCAGCCCCAGGACTAGCGGGAGGAGGGATGAGCAGTTCTTC.

The sample holds many counts of this clonotype. The chain joins TRBV12-3 or TRBV12-4 to TRBJ1-5; 7 positions match TRBD1. Trimming removed 7 bases from V and 7 bases from J; junction bases left unmatched: 10. The CDR3 is 14 amino acids. CDR3 residues: CASTLRGVQQPQHF. CDR3 in DNA: TGTGCCAGCACCCTCAGGGGGGTTCAACAGCCCCAGCATTTT.

A few counts support this clonotype. The chain links TRBV20-1 to TRBJ1-1; a possible D gene is TRBD1 (6 bases). Germline CDR1 and CDR2: DFQATT and SNEGSKA (reference sequence). This CDR3 is built from 13 residues. CDR3: CSPRQDPNTEAFF. The CDR3 DNA reads as TGCAGCCCCAGACAGGACCCTAACACTGAAGCTTTCTTT.

This clonotype turned up a few times. The chain is built from TRBV6-6 and TRBJ2-1; D possibly uses TRBD1 or TRBD2 (6 bases each). CDR1 is MNHNY, CDR2 SVGAGI, per germline (reference sequence). The CDR3 contains 13 residues. V was cut by 9 bases and J by 3 bases, with 12 bases left in between. The DNA of the CDR3 is TGTGCCAGTAAGGGGGGTGGCTACAATGAGCAGTTCTTC. Translated, it gives CASKGGGYNEQFF.

This clonotype has more than one count but fewer than ten. V and J are TRBV5-1 and TRBJ2-3; perhaps TRBD1 as D (6 bases). The V end lost 2 bases, the J end lost 5 bases, and 12 bases lay between the germline ends. The germline CDR1 and CDR2 sequences are SGHRS and YFSETQ. The CDR3 length is 14 residues. The CDR3 region is CASSLQGDRDTQYF. The CDR3 nucleotides read TGCGCCAGCAGCTTACAGGGAGATCGAGATACGCAGTATTTT.

The rearrangement joins TRBV29-1 to TRBJ2-1, with D possibly being TRBD2 (7 bases). This CDR3 has 15 residues. V was shortened by 3 bases and J by 0 bases, with 12 bases between the two germline ends. The germline CDR1 and CDR2 sequences are SQVTM and ANQGSEA. CDR3 nucleotide sequence: TGCAGCGTTGAGGGGGGCGGGAGCTCCTACAATGAGCAGTTCTTC. Its protein is CSVEGGGSSYNEQFF.

The chain joins TRBV9 to TRBJ2-1, with TRBD2 matching 12 bases. The CDR3 has 15 residues. V lost 0 bases and J lost 9; bases outside the gene matches: 4. From germline, CDR1 is SGDLS and CDR2 YYNGEE. Here the CDR3 reads CASSVGLAGAAEQFF. In nucleotides, the CDR3 is TGTGCCAGCAGCGTAGGACTAGCGGGAGCGGCTGAGCAGTTCTTC.

This clonotype was seen a few times. The rearrangement links TRBV6-1 to TRBJ1-2; D possibly corresponds to TRBD1 (6 bases). In germline, CDR1 is MNHNS, CDR2 SASEGT. This CDR3 region has 15 residues. V was clipped by 6 bases and J by 6 bases, with 20 bases between them. The CDR3 DNA reads TGTGCCAGCAGCTCGAGCCGGGGGGGCTCGGATGGCTACACCTTC. Translation gives CASSSSRGGSDGYTF.

This clonotype was counted only a few times. This chain joins TRBV18 and TRBJ1-1; unclear D gene. The ends were cut back, 2 bases at V and 1 base at J, with 8 bases in the middle. Per germline, CDR1 KGHSH and CDR2 LQKENI. This CDR3 has 14 residues. CDR3: CASSPSAKNTEAFF. CDR3 coding DNA: TGTGCCAGCTCACCATCGGCCAAGAACACTGAAGCTTTCTTT.

V and J are TRBV15 and TRBJ2-7; 7 positions agree with TRBD1. The J segment lost 0 bases and the V segment lost 0 bases, leaving 5 bases of the junction unmatched. This CDR3 spans 16 amino acids. The V gene's germline CDR1 is LNHNV and CDR2 YYDKDF (reference sequence). CDR3 bases: TGTGCCACCAGCAGAGAAGGGCAGGGGGACTCCTACGAGCAGTACTTC. It translates to CATSREGQGDSYEQYF.

This clonotype turned up a few times. This chain joins TRBV6-5 and TRBJ2-7, with TRBD2 matching over 11 bases. Germline-derived CDR1 and CDR2 are MNHEY and SVGAGI. The CDR3 is 17 residues long. Losses at the gene ends were 1 base for V and 2 bases for J; bases not matched to a gene: 7. This chain's CDR3 is CASSYFTGTSGPYEQYF. DNA of the CDR3: TGTGCCAGCAGTTACTTTACCGGGACTAGCGGCCCCTACGAGCAGTACTTC.

This clonotype was counted a few times. The V and J genes are TRBV11-2 and TRBJ1-3, with TRBD1 matching 7 bases. V lost 8 bases, J lost 9 bases, and 10 bases stayed unmatched. The CDR3 extends over 13 amino acids. Germline loops: CDR1 SGHAT, CDR2 FQNNGV. The CDR3 loop is CASSTGADGTIYF. CDR3 coding DNA: TGTGCCAGCTCAACAGGGGCGGACGGCACCATATATTTT.

This clonotype was observed a handful of times. The gene calls are TRBV7-9 and TRBJ2-7; possible D gene TRBD1, 5 bases. V lost 1 base and J 4 bases, leaving 11 bases between the germline ends. The germline V gene has CDR1 SEHNR and CDR2 FQNEAQ (reference sequence). The CDR3 has 14 amino acids. In DNA form, the CDR3 reads TGTGCCAGCAGCTTAGAGACAGCGTCATACGAGCAGTACTTC. Translated: CASSLETASYEQYF.

Turning to this clonotype: One end of the junction is discordant with germline, which a read error may explain. This chain links TRBV20-1 with TRBJ2-3; TRBD2 matches at 12 bases. This CDR3 has 17 amino acids. Germline V gives CDR1 DFQATT, CDR2 SNEGSKA (reference sequence). In DNA, the CDR3 is TGCTGTGCTAGGCTCCCTGGGACTAGCGGGAGCACAGATACGCAGTATTTT. This gives the protein CCARLPGTSGSTDTQYF.

The chain joins TRBV20-1 to TRBJ1-2; tentatively, D is TRBD1 (6 bases). Germline CDR1 is DFQATT and CDR2 is SNEGSKA (reference sequence). With 6 bases removed from V and 3 bases from J, the gap between germline ends came to 23 bases. The CDR3 runs to 16 residues. CDR3 protein: CSAPEDWTVGHYGYTF. CDR3 DNA sequence: TGCAGTGCGCCCGAGGATTGGACAGTAGGGCACTATGGCTACACCTTC.

This clonotype has only a few counts. The rearrangement links TRBV6-5 to TRBJ2-3, with a weak D call TRBD2 (5 bases). The V gene lost 2 bases and the J gene lost 2 bases, with 11 bases spanning the gap. From germline, CDR1 is MNHEY and CDR2 SVGAGI. CDR3 length: 15 residues. CDR3 sequence (DNA): TGTGCCAGCAGTTACGAGGGAACACTCACAGATACGCAGTATTTT. This codes for CASSYEGTLTDTQYF.

The V gene is TRBV5-5, the J gene TRBJ1-1; D gene ambiguous. The V end lost 1 base, the J end lost 4 bases, and 14 bases lay between the germline ends. In germline, CDR1 is SGHKS, CDR2 YYEKEE (reference sequence). The CDR3 is made up of 15 amino acids. In nucleotides, the CDR3 is TGTGCCAGCAGCTTGTATACAGTTGGGAGCACTGAAGCTTTCTTT. Translation: CASSLYTVGSTEAFF.

This clonotype was counted between two and nine times. The rearrangement joins TRBV18 to TRBJ1-2, with D perhaps TRBD1 (6 bases). V was shortened by 0 bases and J by 2 bases, with 10 bases between the two germline ends. CDR3 length: 15 residues. CDR1 and CDR2 (germline): KGHSH, LQKENI. The CDR3 region is CASSPPGQGNYGYTF. The CDR3 nucleotides read TGTGCCAGCTCACCACCGGGGCAGGGGAACTATGGCTACACCTTC.

This clonotype was seen many times. The chain joins TRBV6-5 to TRBJ1-3; D is perhaps TRBD1 (6 bases). Trimming removed 2 bases from V and 0 bases from J, with 8 bases in between. The CDR3 is 15 residues long. In germline, CDR1 is MNHEY, CDR2 SVGAGI. CDR3 DNA sequence: TGTGCCAGCAGTTACGACAGGTACTCTGGAAACACCATATATTTT. This translates into CASSYDRYSGNTIYF.

The rearrangement joins TRBV9 to TRBJ2-1; a possible D gene is TRBD1 (5 bases). CDR3 length: 15 residues. Germline V CDR1 and CDR2: SGDLS, YYNGEE. V was clipped by 5 bases and J by 1 base, with 13 bases between them. CDR3 region: CASSQGGKSYNEQFF. The CDR3 coding sequence is TGTGCCAGCAGTCAGGGCGGCAAATCCTACAATGAGCAGTTCTTC.

This rearrangement joins TRBV21-1 to TRBJ2-2; TRBD2 reflects the table's D call only, with no check against the DNA. TRBV21-1 is given as a pseudogene. There are 18 residues in the CDR3. Written as DNA, the CDR3 is TGTGCCAGCAGCAAAGGACTAGTCCCACGTCCGAACACCGGGGAGCTGTTTTTT. It yields the protein CASSKGLVPRPNTGELFF.

The CDR3 nucleotides are TGCGCCAGCAGTTCCCTTGGTTCCAAGTTCGAGCAGTACTTC. Residues: CASSSLGSKFEQYF. The rearrangement links TRBV5-1 to TRBJ2-7; D is ambiguous. Germline V gives CDR1 SGHRS, CDR2 YFSETQ. This CDR3 is 14 amino acids long. The V and J ends lost 5 bases and 6 bases respectively, with 18 bases between them.